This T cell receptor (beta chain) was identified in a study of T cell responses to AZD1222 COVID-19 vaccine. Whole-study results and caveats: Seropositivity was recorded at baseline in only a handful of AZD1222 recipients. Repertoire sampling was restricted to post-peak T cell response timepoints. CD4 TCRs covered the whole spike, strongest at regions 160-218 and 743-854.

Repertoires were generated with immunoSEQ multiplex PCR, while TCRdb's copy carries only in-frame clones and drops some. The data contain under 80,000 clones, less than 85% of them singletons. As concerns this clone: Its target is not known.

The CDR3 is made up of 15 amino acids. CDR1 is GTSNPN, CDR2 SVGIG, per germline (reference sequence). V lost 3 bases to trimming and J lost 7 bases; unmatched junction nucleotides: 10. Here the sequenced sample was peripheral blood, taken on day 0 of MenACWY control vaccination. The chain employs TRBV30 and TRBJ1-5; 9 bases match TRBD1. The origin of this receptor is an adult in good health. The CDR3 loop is CAWSLGTGFGQPQHF. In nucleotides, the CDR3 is TGTGCCTGGAGCCTAGGGACAGGGTTTGGGCAGCCCCAGCATTTT.